This T cell receptor beta chain was recorded in a study of vaccination and CD4 T cells after COVID-19. Study-level information: Convalescent patients gave post-COVID blood a median approximately 100 days post-diagnosis, range 35 to 161. Overlapping peptides of the spike proteins of SARS-CoV-2, HCoV-NL63, HCoV-OC43 and HCoV-229E were used for cell stimulation.

Regarding treatment: roughly 11-day PBMC culture with coronavirus spike peptide pools or control peptides (ViraFEST assay). Findings of the study overall: Median SARS-CoV-2-reactive clonotype numbers rose nonsignificantly, 21 to 38. Looking at convalescent patients, 304 of their 307 vaccine-specific clones were spike mono-reactive.

The assay that was used to sequence DNA from cultured CD4+ T cells was the Oncomine TCR Beta short-read assay. TCRdb analysed the PCR reads with MiXCR anew, one entry per CDR3 protein. The table lists about 11,000 distinct CDR3 sequences, approximately 49% of them singletons. The CDR3 has 14 amino acids. V lost 6 bases and J lost 1; bases outside the gene matches: 5. Germline V CDR1 and CDR2: DFQATT, SNEGSKA (reference sequence). There are a few counts of this clonotype. The antigen is undetermined. This rearrangement joins TRBV20-1 to TRBJ2-2, with TRBD1 matching 7 bases. The TCR sequence derives from a human donor who had recovered from COVID-19. Sequenced input: CD4+ T cells from blood, cultured in vitro. The CDR3 DNA reads as TGCAGTGCCACCGACAGGGAGAACACCGGGGAGCTGTTTTTT. This gives the protein CSATDRENTGELFF.